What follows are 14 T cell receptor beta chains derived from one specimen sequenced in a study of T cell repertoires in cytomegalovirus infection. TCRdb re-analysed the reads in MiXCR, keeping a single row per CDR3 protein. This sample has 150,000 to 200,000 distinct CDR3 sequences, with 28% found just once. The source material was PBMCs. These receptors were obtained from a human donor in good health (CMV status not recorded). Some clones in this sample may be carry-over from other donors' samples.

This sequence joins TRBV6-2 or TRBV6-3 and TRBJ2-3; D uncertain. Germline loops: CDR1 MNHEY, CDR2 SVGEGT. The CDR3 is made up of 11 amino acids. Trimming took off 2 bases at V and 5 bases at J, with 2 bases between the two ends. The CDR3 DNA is TGTGCCAGCAGTTACATAGATACGCAGTATTTT. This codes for CASSYIDTQYF.

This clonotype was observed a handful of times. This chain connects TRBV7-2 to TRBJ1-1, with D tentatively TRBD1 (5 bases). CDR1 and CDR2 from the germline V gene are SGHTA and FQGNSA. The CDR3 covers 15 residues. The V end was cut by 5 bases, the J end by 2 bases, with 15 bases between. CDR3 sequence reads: CASSLGGGQNTEAFF. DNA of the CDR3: TGTGCCAGCAGCCTGGGGGGGGGTCAAAACACTGAAGCTTTCTTT.

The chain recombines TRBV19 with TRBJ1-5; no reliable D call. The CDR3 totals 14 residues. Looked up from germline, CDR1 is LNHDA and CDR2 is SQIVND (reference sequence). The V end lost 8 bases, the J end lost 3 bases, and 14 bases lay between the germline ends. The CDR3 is CASCWGSLNQPQHF. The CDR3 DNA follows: TGTGCCAGTTGTTGGGGAAGTCTCAATCAGCCCCAGCATTTT.

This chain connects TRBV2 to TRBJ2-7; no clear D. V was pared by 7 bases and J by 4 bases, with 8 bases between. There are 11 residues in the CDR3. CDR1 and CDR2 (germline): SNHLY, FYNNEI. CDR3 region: CASNRPYEQYF. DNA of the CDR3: TGTGCCAGCAACAGACCTTACGAGCAGTACTTC. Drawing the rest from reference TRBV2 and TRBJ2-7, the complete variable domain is EPEVTQTPSHQVTQMGQEVILRCVPISNHLYFYWYRQILGQKVEFLVSFYNNEISEKSEIFDDQFSVERPDGSNFTLKIRSTKLEDSAMYFCASNRPYEQYFGPGTRLTVT.

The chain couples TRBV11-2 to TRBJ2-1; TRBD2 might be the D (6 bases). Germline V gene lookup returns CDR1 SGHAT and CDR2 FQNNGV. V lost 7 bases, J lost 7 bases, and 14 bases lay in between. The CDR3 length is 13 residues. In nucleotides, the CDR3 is TGTGCCAGCAAGAGTGGGGGGAGAAATGAGCAGTTCTTC. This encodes CASKSGGRNEQFF. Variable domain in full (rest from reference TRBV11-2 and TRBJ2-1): EAGVAQSPRYKIIEKRQSVAFWCNPISGHATLYWYQQILGQGPKLLIQFQNNGVVDDSQLPKDRFSAERLKGVDSTLKIQPAKLEDSAVYLCASKSGGRNEQFFGPGTRLTVL.

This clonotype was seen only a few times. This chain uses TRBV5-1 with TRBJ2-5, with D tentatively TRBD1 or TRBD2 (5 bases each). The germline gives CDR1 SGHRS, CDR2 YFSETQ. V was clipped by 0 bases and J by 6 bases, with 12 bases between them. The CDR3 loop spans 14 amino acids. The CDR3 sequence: CASSLAGDGQTQYF. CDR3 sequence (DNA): TGCGCCAGCAGCTTGGCCGGGGACGGCCAGACCCAGTACTTC.

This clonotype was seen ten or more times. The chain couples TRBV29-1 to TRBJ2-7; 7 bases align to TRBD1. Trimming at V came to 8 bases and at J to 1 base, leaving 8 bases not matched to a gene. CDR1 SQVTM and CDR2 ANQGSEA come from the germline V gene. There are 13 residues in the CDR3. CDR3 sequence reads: CSLISGQSYEQYF. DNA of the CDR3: TGCAGCCTAATTTCGGGACAGTCCTACGAGCAGTACTTC.

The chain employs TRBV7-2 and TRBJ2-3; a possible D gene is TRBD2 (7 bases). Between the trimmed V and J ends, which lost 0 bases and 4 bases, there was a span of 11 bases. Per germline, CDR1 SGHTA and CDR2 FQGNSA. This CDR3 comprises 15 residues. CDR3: CASSLAGGLADTQYF. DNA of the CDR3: TGTGCCAGCAGCTTAGCGGGGGGGCTGGCAGATACGCAGTATTTT.

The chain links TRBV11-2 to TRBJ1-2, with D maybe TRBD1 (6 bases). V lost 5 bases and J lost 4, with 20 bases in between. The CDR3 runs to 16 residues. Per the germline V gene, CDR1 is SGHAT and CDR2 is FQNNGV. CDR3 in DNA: TGTGCCAGCAGCCCCGCGGGGAGGGGGAAAGGCTATGGCTACACCTTC. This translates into CASSPAGRGKGYGYTF.

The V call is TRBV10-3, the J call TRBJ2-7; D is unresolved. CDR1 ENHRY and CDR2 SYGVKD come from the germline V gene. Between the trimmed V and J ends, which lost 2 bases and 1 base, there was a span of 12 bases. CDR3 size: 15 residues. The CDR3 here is CAISEPYMRSYEQYF. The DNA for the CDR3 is TGTGCCATCAGTGAGCCATACATGCGGTCCTACGAGCAGTACTTC.

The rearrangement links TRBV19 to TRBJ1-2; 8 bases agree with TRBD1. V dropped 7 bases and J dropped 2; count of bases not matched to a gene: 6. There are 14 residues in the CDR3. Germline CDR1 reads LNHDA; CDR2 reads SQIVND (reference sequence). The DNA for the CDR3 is TGTGCCAGTAAAAATGACAGGGGAAACTATGGCTACACCTTC. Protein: CASKNDRGNYGYTF.

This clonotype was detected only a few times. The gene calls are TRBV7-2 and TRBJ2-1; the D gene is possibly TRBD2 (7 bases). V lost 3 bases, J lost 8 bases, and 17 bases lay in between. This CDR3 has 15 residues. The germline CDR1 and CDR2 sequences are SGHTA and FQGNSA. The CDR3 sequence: CASSFIRGAPDEQFF. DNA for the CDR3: TGTGCCAGCAGCTTTATACGGGGGGCCCCCGATGAGCAGTTCTTC.

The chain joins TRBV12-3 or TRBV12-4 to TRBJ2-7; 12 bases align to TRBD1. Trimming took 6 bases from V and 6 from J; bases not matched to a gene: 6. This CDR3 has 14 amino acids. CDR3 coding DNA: TGTGCCAGCAGACTCCAGGGACAGGGGGCCGAGCAGTACTTC. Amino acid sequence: CASRLQGQGAEQYF.

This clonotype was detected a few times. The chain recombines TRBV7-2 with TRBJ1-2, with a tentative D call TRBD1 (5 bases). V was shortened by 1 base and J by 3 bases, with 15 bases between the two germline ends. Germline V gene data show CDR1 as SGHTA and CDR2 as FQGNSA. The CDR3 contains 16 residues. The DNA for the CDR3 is TGTGCCAGCAGCTTAGAACGGGGGGTGTATTACTATGGCTACACCTTC. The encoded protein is CASSLERGVYYYGYTF.